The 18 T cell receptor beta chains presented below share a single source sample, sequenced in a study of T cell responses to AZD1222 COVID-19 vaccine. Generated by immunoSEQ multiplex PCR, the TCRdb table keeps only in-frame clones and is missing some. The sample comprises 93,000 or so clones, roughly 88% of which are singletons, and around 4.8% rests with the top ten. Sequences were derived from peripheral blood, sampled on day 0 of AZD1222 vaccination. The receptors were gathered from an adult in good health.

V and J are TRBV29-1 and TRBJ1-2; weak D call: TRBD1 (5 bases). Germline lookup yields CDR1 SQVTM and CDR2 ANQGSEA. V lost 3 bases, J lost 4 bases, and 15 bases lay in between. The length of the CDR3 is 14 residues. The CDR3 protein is CSVDGSRGGYGYTF. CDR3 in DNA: TGCAGCGTTGACGGTTCACGGGGGGGCTATGGCTACACCTTC. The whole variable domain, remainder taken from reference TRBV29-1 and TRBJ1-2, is SAVISQKPSRDICQRGTSLTIQCQVDSQVTMMFWYRQQPGQSLTLIATANQGSEATYESGFVIDKFPISRPNLTFSTLTVSNMSPEDSSIYLCSVDGSRGGYGYTFGSGTRLTVV.

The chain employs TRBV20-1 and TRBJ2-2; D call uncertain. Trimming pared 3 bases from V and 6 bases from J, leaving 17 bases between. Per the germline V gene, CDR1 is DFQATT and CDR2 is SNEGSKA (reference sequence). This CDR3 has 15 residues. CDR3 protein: CSASRSKVISGELFF. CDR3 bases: TGCAGTGCTAGTCGTTCTAAAGTTATCTCCGGGGAGCTGTTTTTT.

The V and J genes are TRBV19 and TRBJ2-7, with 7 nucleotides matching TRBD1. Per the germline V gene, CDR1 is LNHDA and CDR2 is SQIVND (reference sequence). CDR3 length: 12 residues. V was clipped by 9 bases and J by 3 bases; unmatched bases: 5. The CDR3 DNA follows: TGTGCCAGGAGGGGACAGAGCTACGAGCAGTACTTC. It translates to CARRGQSYEQYF.

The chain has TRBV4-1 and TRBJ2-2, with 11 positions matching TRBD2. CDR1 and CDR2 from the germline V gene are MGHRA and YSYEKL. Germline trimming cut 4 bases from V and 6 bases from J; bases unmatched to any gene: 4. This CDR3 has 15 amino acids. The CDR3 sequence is CASSPSGLAAGELFF. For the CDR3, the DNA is TGCGCCAGCAGCCCATCGGGACTAGCGGCCGGGGAGCTGTTTTTT.

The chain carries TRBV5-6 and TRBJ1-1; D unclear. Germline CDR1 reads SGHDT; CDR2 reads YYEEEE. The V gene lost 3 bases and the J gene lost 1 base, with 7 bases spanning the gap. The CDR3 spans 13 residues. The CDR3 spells CASSYGPNTEAFF. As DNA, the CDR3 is TGTGCCAGCAGCTACGGACCGAACACTGAAGCTTTCTTT.

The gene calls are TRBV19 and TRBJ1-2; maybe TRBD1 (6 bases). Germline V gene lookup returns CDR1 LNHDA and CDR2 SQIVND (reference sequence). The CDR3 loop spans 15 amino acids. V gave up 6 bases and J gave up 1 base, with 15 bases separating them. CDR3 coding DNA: TGTGCCAGTAGCCTTGACAGGAGATTTAACTATGGCTACACCTTC. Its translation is CASSLDRRFNYGYTF. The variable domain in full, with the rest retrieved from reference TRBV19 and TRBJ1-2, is DGGITQSPKYLFRKEGQNVTLSCEQNLNHDAMYWYRQDPGQGLRLIYYSQIVNDFQKGDIAEGYSVSREKKESFPLTVTSAQKNPTAFYLCASSLDRRFNYGYTFGSGTRLTVV.

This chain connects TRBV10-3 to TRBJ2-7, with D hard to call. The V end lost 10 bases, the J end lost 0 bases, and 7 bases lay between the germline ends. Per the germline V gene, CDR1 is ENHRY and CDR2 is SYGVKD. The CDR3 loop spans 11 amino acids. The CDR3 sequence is CATMGSYEQYF. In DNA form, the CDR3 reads TGTGCCACTATGGGCTCCTACGAGCAGTACTTC.

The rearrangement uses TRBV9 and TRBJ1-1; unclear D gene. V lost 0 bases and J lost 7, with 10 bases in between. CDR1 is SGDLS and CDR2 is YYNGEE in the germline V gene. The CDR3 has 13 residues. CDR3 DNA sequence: TGTGCCAGCAGCGTAGACCCGCTGGGTGAAGCTTTCTTT. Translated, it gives CASSVDPLGEAFF.

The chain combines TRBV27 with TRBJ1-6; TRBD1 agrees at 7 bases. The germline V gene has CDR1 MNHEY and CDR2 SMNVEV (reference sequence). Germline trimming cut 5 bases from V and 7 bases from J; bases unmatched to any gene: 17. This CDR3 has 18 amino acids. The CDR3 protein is CASSLAATWDRVNSPLHF. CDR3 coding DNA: TGTGCCAGCAGTCTCGCCGCGACGTGGGACAGAGTAAATTCACCCCTCCACTTT.

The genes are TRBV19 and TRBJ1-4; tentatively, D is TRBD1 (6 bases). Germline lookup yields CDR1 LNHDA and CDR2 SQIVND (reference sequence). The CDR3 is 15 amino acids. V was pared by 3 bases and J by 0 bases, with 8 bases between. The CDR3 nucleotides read TGTGCCAGTAGTATGAACAGGGCAACTAATGAAAAACTGTTTTTT. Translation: CASSMNRATNEKLFF.

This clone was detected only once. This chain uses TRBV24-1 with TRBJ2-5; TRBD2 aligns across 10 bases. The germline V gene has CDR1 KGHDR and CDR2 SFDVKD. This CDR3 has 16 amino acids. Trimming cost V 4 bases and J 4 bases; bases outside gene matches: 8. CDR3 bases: TGTGCCACCAGTGACCCTAGCGGGGGACGTCTAGAGACCCAGTACTTC. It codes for CATSDPSGGRLETQYF.

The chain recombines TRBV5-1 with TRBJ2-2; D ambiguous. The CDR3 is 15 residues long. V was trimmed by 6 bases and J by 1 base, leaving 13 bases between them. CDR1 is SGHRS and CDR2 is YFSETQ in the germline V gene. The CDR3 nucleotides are TGCGCCAGCAAAATTGGTACAGAGAACACCGGGGAGCTGTTTTTT. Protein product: CASKIGTENTGELFF.

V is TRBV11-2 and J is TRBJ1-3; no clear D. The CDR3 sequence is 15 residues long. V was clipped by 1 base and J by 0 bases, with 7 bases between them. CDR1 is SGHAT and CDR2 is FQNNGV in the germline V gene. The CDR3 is CASSLGRYSGNTIYF. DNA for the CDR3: TGTGCCAGCAGCTTAGGCAGATACTCTGGAAACACCATATATTTT.

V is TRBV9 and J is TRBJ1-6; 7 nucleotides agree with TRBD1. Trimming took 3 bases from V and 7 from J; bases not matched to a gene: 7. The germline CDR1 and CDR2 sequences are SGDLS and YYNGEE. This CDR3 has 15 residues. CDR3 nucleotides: TGTGCCAGCAGCGGACCAGGGGGGTACAATTCACCCCTCCACTTT. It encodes CASSGPGGYNSPLHF.

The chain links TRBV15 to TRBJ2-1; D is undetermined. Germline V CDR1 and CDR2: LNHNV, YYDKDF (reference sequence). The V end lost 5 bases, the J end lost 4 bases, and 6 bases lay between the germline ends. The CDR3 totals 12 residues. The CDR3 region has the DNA TGTGCCACCAGCTGGATTTACAATGAGCAGTTCTTC. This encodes CATSWIYNEQFF.

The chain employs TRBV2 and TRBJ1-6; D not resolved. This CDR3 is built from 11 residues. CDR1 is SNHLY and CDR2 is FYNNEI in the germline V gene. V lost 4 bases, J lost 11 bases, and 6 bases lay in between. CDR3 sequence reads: CASSVLAPLHF. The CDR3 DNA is TGTGCCAGCAGTGTGCTAGCACCCCTCCACTTT.

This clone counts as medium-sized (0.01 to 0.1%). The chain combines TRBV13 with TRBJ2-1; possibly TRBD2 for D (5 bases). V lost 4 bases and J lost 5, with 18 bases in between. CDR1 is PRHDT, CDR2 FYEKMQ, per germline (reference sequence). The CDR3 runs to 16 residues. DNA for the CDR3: TGTGCCAGCAGCTCCACGGACCACGGGGTAAACAATGAGCAGTTCTTC. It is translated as CASSSTDHGVNNEQFF.

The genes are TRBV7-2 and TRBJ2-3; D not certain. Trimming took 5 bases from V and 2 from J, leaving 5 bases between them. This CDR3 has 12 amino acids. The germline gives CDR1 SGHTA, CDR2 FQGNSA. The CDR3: CASSLHTDTQYF. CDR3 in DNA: TGTGCCAGCAGCCTCCACACAGATACGCAGTATTTT. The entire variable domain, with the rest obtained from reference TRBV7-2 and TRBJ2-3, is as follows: GAGVSQSPSNKVTEKGKDVELRCDPISGHTALYWYRQSLGQGLEFLIYFQGNSAPDKSGLPSDRFSAERTGGSVSTLTIQRTQQEDSAVYLCASSLHTDTQYFGPGTRLTVL.